One sample yielded the 25 T cell receptor beta chains listed below, sequenced in a study of blood T cell repertoires in COVID-19. The assay was immunoSEQ multiplex PCR, and TCRdb's table has in-frame clones only and misses some. In the table there are around 170,000 clones, around 84% of which are singletons. The source material was peripheral blood. The receptors were sampled from a man in his sixties with COVID-19, enrolled during active disease.

The chain couples TRBV19 to TRBJ2-7, with 9 bases fitting TRBD2. Losses at the gene ends were 5 bases for V and 6 bases for J; bases not matched to a gene: 8. CDR3 length equals 14 residues. Germline CDR1 and CDR2: LNHDA and SQIVND (reference sequence). The CDR3 sequence: CASSGLSGRTEQYF. For the CDR3, the DNA is TGTGCCAGTAGTGGACTTAGCGGGAGAACCGAGCAGTACTTC.

The V gene is TRBV25-1, the J gene TRBJ2-1; TRBD1 agrees at 8 bases. Germline values: CDR1 MGHDK, CDR2 SYGVNS. This CDR3 is 14 amino acids long. Trimming removed 10 bases from V and 0 bases from J; junction bases left unmatched: 5. The CDR3, as DNA: TGTGCCACCCGACAGGGGAACTCCTACAATGAGCAGTTCTTC. Amino acid sequence: CATRQGNSYNEQFF.

The chain is built from TRBV6-2 or TRBV6-3 and TRBJ2-1; D call uncertain. The CDR3 contains 15 residues. Trimming cost V 2 bases and J 5 bases, with 13 bases left between them. Germline V gene lookup returns CDR1 MNHEY and CDR2 SVGEGT. CDR3 sequence (DNA): TGTGCCAGCAGTTACGGTCCTCTTAGAAACAATGAGCAGTTCTTC. It encodes CASSYGPLRNNEQFF.

This clone was counted only a few times. The chain is built from TRBV28 and TRBJ2-7; the match to TRBD2 covers 12 bases. The CDR3 is 17 amino acids. The germline V gene has CDR1 MDHEN and CDR2 SYDVKM. V lost 4 bases to trimming and J lost 2 bases; unmatched junction nucleotides: 9. In DNA form, the CDR3 reads TGTGCCAGCAGTTGGGCCCTCCTAGCGGGGGGGACCTACGAGCAGTACTTC. This sequence encodes CASSWALLAGGTYEQYF.

The V gene is TRBV6-5, the J gene TRBJ2-5, with D maybe TRBD2 (5 bases). The CDR3 runs 13 residues. Trimming shortened V by 5 bases and J by 2 bases, and 9 bases separated the two germline ends. Germline-derived CDR1 and CDR2 are MNHEY and SVGAGI. CDR3 bases: TGTGCCAGCAGTCGGCCGGGGCAAGAGACCCAGTACTTC. Its protein is CASSRPGQETQYF.

The chain couples TRBV19 to TRBJ2-3; 12 positions agree with TRBD2. The J segment lost 5 bases and the V segment lost 1 base, leaving 7 bases of the junction unmatched. This CDR3 has 17 amino acids. Looked up from germline, CDR1 is LNHDA and CDR2 is SQIVND (reference sequence). The CDR3 sequence is CASSIGLAGGFQDTQYF. DNA for the CDR3: TGTGCCAGTAGTATAGGTCTAGCGGGAGGGTTTCAAGATACGCAGTATTTT.

The J gene is TRBJ1-2, the V gene TRBV11-3; 9 bases match TRBD1. In germline, CDR1 is SGHNT, CDR2 YENEEA. V shed 5 bases, J shed 8 bases, and the junction held 6 bases outside the gene matches. The CDR3 is 13 amino acids. CDR3 amino acids: CASSPGTGRGYTF. The CDR3 coding sequence is TGTGCCAGCAGCCCCGGGACAGGGAGAGGCTACACCTTC.

This chain connects TRBV6-2 or TRBV6-3 to TRBJ2-1; possibly TRBD2 for D (6 bases). From germline, CDR1 is MNHEY and CDR2 SVGEGT. The CDR3 runs to 17 residues. V lost 6 bases and J lost 7, with 25 bases in between. CDR3: CASSLGGRIGGTNEQFF. As DNA, the CDR3 is TGTGCCAGCAGCTTGGGGGGAAGGATAGGTGGCACGAATGAGCAGTTCTTC.

V gene TRBV3-1 (or the pseudogene TRBV3-2) combines with J gene TRBJ2-1; D perhaps matches TRBD2 (5 bases). The CDR3 is 15 amino acids. Trimming stripped 2 bases from V and 2 bases from J, with 10 bases between. Germline CDR1 and CDR2: LGHDT and YNNKEL (reference sequence). The CDR3 is CASSQRTPPYNEQFF. In DNA form, the CDR3 reads TGTGCCAGCAGCCAACGGACTCCCCCCTACAATGAGCAGTTCTTC.

This chain uses TRBV9 with TRBJ2-7; D unresolved. The CDR3 extends over 14 amino acids. V lost 1 base and J lost 1, with 9 bases in between. Per germline, CDR1 SGDLS and CDR2 YYNGEE. As DNA, the CDR3 is TGTGCCAGCAGCGTAACTTGGAGTTCCTACGAGCAGTACTTC. It translates to CASSVTWSSYEQYF.

V gene TRBV4-1 combines with J gene TRBJ2-7, with TRBD1 as a possible D gene (5 bases). V dropped 1 base and J dropped 2 bases, with 12 bases sitting between them. CDR1 is MGHRA and CDR2 is YSYEKL in the germline V gene. The CDR3 covers 15 residues. DNA of the CDR3: TGCGCCAGCAGCCAAGGGACACCACAAACCTACGAGCAGTACTTC. This sequence encodes CASSQGTPQTYEQYF.

The chain employs TRBV24-1 and TRBJ2-3, with 9 bases fitting TRBD2. Germline CDR1 is KGHDR and CDR2 is SFDVKD. V lost 4 bases to trimming and J lost 0 bases; unmatched junction nucleotides: 10. The CDR3 totals 18 residues. CDR3 in amino acids: CATSDSSERGASTDTQYF. The DNA of the CDR3 is TGTGCCACCAGTGACTCCTCCGAGCGGGGGGCTAGCACAGATACGCAGTATTTT.

This clone was counted only a few times. The rearrangement joins TRBV25-1 to TRBJ1-3; D might be TRBD1 (6 bases). The CDR3 is 14 amino acids. V lost 6 bases to trimming and J lost 2 bases, with 11 bases between them. The germline gives CDR1 MGHDK, CDR2 SYGVNS. CDR3 sequence reads: CASREQGTGNTIYF. As DNA, the CDR3 is TGTGCCAGCAGGGAACAGGGCACTGGAAACACCATATATTTT.

The CDR3 nucleotides are TGCGCCAGCAGCCAAATTTCCGGGTTCAGTGGAGCTTTCTTT. This gives the protein CASSQISGFSGAFF. This sequence joins TRBV4-3 and TRBJ1-1; D gene uncertain. Germline values: CDR1 LGHNA, CDR2 YSLEER. This CDR3 comprises 14 residues. V was cut by 2 bases and J by 10 bases, with 17 bases left in between.

This clone has more than one count but fewer than ten. This chain links TRBV7-8 with TRBJ2-7; perhaps TRBD1 as D (7 bases). The V end lost 3 bases, the J end lost 1 base, and 13 bases lay between the germline ends. CDR3 length: 15 amino acids. Germline values: CDR1 SGHVS, CDR2 FQNEAQ. CDR3 sequence: CASSFRAGQSYEQYF. The CDR3 DNA reads as TGTGCCAGCAGCTTTAGGGCGGGACAGTCCTACGAGCAGTACTTC.

The chain recombines TRBV6-2 or TRBV6-3 with TRBJ2-2; 11 positions match TRBD2. The CDR3 consists of 19 residues. V trimming: 2 bases; J trimming: 5 bases; junction bases outside the gene matches: 13. Germline V gives CDR1 MNHEY, CDR2 SVGEGT. The CDR3 is CASSYPTGTSGGRTGELFF. DNA of the CDR3: TGTGCCAGCAGTTACCCGACCGGGACTAGCGGCGGGCGGACCGGGGAGCTGTTTTTT.

This clone was counted between two and nine times. The chain uses TRBV6-2 or TRBV6-3 and TRBJ1-2; D unclear. V dropped 2 bases and J dropped 0 bases, with 7 bases sitting between them. CDR1 is MNHEY and CDR2 is SVGEGT in the germline V gene. The CDR3 is made up of 14 amino acids. The CDR3 DNA follows: TGTGCCAGCAGTTACGCGGCCTCTAACTATGGCTACACCTTC. Translated: CASSYAASNYGYTF.

This rearrangement joins TRBV19 to TRBJ2-5, with 7 bases lining up with TRBD2. The V gene end was trimmed by 6 bases and the J gene end by 2 bases; junction bases not matched to a gene: 3. CDR3 length equals 13 residues. Germline CDR1 reads LNHDA; CDR2 reads SQIVND (reference sequence). For the CDR3, the DNA is TGTGCCAGTAGGCCAGCGGGACAAGAGACCCAGTACTTC. Translating it yields CASRPAGQETQYF.

The rearrangement uses TRBV28 and TRBJ2-3, with 7 positions matching TRBD2. Germline V CDR1 and CDR2: MDHEN, SYDVKM. The CDR3 contains 14 residues. Trimming took 5 bases from V and 10 from J; bases not matched to a gene: 12. CDR3 in DNA: TGTGCCAGCAGTACCGCGGGGGTGGAGTGGGCGCAGTATTTT. Its translation: CASSTAGVEWAQYF.

The chain uses TRBV5-6 and TRBJ1-5; 7 bases are shared with TRBD1. Trimming took 0 bases from V and 2 from J; bases not matched to a gene: 5. Germline lookup yields CDR1 SGHDT and CDR2 YYEEEE. This CDR3 spans 16 amino acids. The CDR3 sequence: CASSLGGGWGNQPQHF. In nucleotides, the CDR3 is TGTGCCAGCAGCTTGGGAGGGGGCTGGGGCAATCAGCCCCAGCATTTT.

This chain joins TRBV11-3 and TRBJ2-2; 8 nucleotides align to TRBD1. There are 16 residues in the CDR3. The germline CDR1 and CDR2 sequences are SGHNT and YENEEA. V trimming: 3 bases; J trimming: 0 bases; junction bases outside the gene matches: 3. The CDR3 region is CASSFGQGTNTGELFF. The CDR3 DNA follows: TGTGCCAGCAGCTTCGGACAGGGAACGAACACCGGGGAGCTGTTTTTT.

The gene calls are TRBV7-8 and TRBJ1-2; D unclear. The V gene's germline CDR1 is SGHVS and CDR2 FQNEAQ. V dropped 1 base and J dropped 7 bases, with 16 bases sitting between them. The CDR3 length is 15 residues. This CDR3 is CASSLVRAGFSGYTF. CDR3 DNA: TGTGCCAGCAGCTTAGTCCGCGCGGGGTTCTCTGGCTACACCTTC.

The chain carries TRBV5-1 and TRBJ1-4; D uncertain. The V end was cut by 0 bases, the J end by 7 bases, with 16 bases between. This CDR3 has 16 residues. Germline V gene sequence: CDR1 SGHRS, CDR2 YFSETQ. The CDR3 protein is CASSLGSSALGEKLFF. The CDR3 DNA reads TGCGCCAGCAGCTTGGGGAGTTCAGCCCTGGGTGAAAAACTGTTTTTT. The whole variable domain, filled in from reference TRBV5-1 and TRBJ1-4, reads KAGVTQTPRYLIKTRGQQVTLSCSPISGHRSVSWYQQTPGQGLQFLFEYFSETQRNKGNFPGRFSGRQFSNSRSEMNVSTLELGDSALYLCASSLGSSALGEKLFFGSGTQLSVL.

V and J are TRBV5-6 and TRBJ2-3, with TRBD2 matching over 13 bases. Trimming took 4 bases from V and 11 from J; bases not matched to a gene: 22. This CDR3 comprises 19 residues. Germline V CDR1 and CDR2: SGHDT, YYEEEE. The CDR3 DNA reads TGTGCCAGCAGCCTTACGGTCCTGGGACTAGCGGGACCCTCCGACAGGCAGTATTTT. The encoded protein is CASSLTVLGLAGPSDRQYF.

The chain combines TRBV7-6 with TRBJ2-2; D possibly corresponds to TRBD1 (5 bases). The length of the CDR3 is 17 residues. The V gene's germline CDR1 is SGHVS and CDR2 FNYEAQ. V lost 0 bases to trimming and J lost 0 bases, with 11 bases between them. The CDR3 is CASSLALHRSNTGELFF. CDR3 nucleotide sequence: TGTGCCAGCAGCTTAGCTCTTCACAGGTCGAACACCGGGGAGCTGTTTTTT.